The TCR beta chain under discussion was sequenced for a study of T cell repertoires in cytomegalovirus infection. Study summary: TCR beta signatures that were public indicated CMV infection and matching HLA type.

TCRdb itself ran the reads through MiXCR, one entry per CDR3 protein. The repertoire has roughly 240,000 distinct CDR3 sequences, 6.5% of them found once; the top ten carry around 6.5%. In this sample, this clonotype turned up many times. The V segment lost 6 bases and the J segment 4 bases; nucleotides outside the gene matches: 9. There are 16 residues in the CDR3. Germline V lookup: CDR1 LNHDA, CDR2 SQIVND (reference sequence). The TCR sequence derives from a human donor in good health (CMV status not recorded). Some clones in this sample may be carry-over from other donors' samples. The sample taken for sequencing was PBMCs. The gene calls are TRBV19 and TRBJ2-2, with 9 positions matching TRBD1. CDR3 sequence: CASSDPGTGFTGELFF. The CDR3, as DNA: TGTGCCAGTAGCGATCCCGGGACAGGGTTCACCGGGGAGCTGTTTTTT.